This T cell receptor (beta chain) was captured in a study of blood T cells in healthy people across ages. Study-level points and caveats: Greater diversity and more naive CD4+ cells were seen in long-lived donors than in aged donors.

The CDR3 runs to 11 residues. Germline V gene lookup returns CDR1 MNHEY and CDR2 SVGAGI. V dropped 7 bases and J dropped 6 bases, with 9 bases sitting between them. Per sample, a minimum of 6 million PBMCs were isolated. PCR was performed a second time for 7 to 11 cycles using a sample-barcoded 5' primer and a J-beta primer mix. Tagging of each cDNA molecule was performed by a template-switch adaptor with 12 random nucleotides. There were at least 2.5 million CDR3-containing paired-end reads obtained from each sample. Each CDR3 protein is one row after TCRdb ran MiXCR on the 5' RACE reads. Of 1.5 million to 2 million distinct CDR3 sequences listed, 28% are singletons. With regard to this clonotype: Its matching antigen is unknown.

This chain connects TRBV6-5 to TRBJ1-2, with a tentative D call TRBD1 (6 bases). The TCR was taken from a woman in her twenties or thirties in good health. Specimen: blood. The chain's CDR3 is CASTGANGYTF. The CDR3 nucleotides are TGTGCCAGCACAGGGGCGAATGGCTACACCTTC.